This record covers a single T cell receptor (beta chain). Its antigen is unidentified. Per germline, CDR1 SGHDN and CDR2 FVKESK. The CDR3 has 14 residues. V gave up 5 bases and J gave up 3 bases; unmatched junction bases: 6. The sample comes from a study of cytomegalovirus exposure and HLA in healthy donors. Findings and caveats of the study: Donor immune exposure was known only as CMV serostatus. Sequences of the TCR beta chain were said to predict the HLA-A and HLA-B alleles of most subjects accurately. Near-uniform donor sequencing depth was presumed by presence/absence analyses. There were approximately 150 TCR beta chains listed as cytomegalovirus-associated.

The PCR made use of 60 Vbeta and 13 Jbeta primers. Profiled with immunoSEQ multiplex PCR; TCRdb holds only in-frame clones, not every one. This sample has about 160,000 clones, with less than 85% found just once. Sequencing was done on a sample of PBMCs. This TCR came from a male donor in good health and CMV-seronegative. The J gene is TRBJ2-7, the V gene TRBV14, with 8 positions matching TRBD2. The CDR3 spells CASSYPGLDYEQYF. The CDR3 nucleotides read TGTGCCAGCAGCTACCCGGGACTAGACTACGAGCAGTACTTC. Together with reference TRBV14 and TRBJ2-7, the CDR3 gives the full variable domain: EAGVTQFPSHSVIEKGQTVTLRCDPISGHDNLYWYRRVMGKEIKFLLHFVKESKQDESGMPNNRFLAERTGGTYSTLKVQPAELEDSGVYFCASSYPGLDYEQYFGPGTRLTVT.